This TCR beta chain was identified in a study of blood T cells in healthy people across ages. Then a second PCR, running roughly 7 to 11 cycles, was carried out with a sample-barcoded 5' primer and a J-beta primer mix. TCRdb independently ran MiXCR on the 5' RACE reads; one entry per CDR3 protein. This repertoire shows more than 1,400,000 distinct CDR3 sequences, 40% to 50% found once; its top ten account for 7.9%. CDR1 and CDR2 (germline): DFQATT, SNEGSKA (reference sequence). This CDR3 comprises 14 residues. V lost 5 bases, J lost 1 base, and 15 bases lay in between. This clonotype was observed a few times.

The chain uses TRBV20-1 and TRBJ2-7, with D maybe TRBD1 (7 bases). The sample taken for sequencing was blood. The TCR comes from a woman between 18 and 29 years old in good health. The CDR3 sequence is CSASPTGTSYEQYF. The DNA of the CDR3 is TGCAGTGCTTCGCCGACAGGGACTTCCTACGAGCAGTACTTC.